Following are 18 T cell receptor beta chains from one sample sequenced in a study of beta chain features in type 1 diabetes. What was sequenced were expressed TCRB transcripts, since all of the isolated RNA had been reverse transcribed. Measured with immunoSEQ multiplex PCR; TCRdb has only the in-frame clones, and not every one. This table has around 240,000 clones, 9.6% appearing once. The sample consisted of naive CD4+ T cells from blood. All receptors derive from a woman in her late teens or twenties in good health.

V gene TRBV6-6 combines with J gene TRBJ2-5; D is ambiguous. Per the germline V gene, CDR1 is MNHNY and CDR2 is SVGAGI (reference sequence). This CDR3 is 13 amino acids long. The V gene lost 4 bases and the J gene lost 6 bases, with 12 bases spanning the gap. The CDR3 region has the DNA TGTGCCAGCAGTTTTAGAGAGGCGCAGACCCAGTACTTC. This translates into CASSFREAQTQYF.

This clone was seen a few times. In DNA, the CDR3 is TGTGCCTGGAGTGTTCCGCAGGGGCGGGCCTACGAGCAGTACTTC. Translation gives CAWSVPQGRAYEQYF. The chain carries TRBV30 and TRBJ2-7, with D perhaps matching TRBD1 (6 bases). Trimming took 0 bases from V and 2 from J, leaving 14 bases between them. Germline-derived CDR1 and CDR2 are GTSNPN and SVGIG (reference sequence). The CDR3 runs to 15 residues.

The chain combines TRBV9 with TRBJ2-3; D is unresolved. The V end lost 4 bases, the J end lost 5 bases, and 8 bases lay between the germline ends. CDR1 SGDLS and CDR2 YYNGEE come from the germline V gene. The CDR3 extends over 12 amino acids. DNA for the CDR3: TGTGCCAGCAGCATTCTAGAAGATACGCAGTATTTT. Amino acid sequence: CASSILEDTQYF.

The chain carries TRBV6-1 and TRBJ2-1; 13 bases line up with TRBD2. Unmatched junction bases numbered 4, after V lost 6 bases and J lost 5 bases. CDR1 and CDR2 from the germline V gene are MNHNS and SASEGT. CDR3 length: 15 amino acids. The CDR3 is CASRRLAGGHNEQFF. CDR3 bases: TGTGCCAGCAGACGACTAGCGGGGGGACACAATGAGCAGTTCTTC.

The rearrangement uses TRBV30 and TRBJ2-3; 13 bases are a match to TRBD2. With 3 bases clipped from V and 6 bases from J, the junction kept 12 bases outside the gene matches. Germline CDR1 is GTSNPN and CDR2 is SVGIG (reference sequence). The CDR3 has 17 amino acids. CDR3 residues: CAWRVTGTSGVPDTQYF. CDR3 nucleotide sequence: TGTGCCTGGAGAGTCACCGGGACTAGCGGGGTACCGGATACGCAGTATTTT.

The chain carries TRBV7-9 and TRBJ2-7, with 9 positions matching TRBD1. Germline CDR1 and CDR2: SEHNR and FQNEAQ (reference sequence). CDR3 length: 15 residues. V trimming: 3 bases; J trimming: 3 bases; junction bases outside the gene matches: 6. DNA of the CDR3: TGTGCCAGCAGCTTGTCCCGGGACAGGGACTACGAGCAGTACTTC. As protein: CASSLSRDRDYEQYF. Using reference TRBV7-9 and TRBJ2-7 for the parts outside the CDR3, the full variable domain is DTGVSQNPRHKITKRGQNVTFRCDPISEHNRLYWYRQTLGQGPEFLTYFQNEAQLEKSRLLSDRFSAERPKGSFSTLEIQRTEQGDSAMYLCASSLSRDRDYEQYFGPGTRLTVT.

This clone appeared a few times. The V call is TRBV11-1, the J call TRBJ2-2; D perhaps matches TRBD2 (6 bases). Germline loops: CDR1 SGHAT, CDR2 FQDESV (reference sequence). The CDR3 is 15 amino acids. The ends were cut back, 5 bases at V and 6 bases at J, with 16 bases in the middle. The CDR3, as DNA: TGTGCCAGCAGCCATTGGTCGAGCGGGTCCGGGGAGCTGTTTTTT. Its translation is CASSHWSSGSGELFF.

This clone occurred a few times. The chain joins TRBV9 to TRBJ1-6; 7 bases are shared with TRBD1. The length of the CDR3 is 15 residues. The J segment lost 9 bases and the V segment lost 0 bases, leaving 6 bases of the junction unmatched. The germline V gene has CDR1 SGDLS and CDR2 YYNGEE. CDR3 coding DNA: TGTGCCAGCAGCGTAGCCGGGACAGTAGGTTCACCCCTCCACTTT. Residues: CASSVAGTVGSPLHF.

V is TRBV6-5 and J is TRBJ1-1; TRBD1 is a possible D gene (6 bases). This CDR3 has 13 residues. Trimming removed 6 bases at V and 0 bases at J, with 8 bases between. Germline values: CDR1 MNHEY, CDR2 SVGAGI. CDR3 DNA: TGTGCCAGCAGCCAGGGGCTGAACACTGAAGCTTTCTTT. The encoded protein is CASSQGLNTEAFF.

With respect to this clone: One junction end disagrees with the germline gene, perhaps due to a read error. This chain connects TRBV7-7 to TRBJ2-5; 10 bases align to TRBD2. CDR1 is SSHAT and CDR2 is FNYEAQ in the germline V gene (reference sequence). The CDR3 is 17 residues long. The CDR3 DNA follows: TGTGCTAGCAGCCCCTTGGGGCTAGCGGGGGCTCAAGAGACCCAGTACTTC. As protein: CASSPLGLAGAQETQYF.

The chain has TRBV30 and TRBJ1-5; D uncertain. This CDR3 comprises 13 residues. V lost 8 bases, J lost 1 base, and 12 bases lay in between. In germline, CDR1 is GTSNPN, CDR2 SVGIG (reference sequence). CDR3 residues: CARKLGSNQPQHF. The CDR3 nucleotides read TGTGCCAGAAAACTCGGGAGCAATCAGCCCCAGCATTTT.

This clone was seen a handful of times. CDR3 amino acids: CASSFTSADTDTQYF. For the CDR3, the DNA is TGTGCCAGCAGCTTTACGTCCGCGGACACAGATACGCAGTATTTT. The V and J genes are TRBV5-4 and TRBJ2-3, with D hard to call. The CDR3 runs to 15 residues. The V gene's germline CDR1 is SGHNT and CDR2 YYREEE (reference sequence). V lost 2 bases, J lost 2 bases, and 12 bases lay in between.

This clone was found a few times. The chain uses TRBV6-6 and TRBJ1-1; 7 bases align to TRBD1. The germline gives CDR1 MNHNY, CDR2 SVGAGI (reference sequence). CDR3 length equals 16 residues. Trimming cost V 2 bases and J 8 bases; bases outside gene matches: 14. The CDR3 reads CASSYAVTGDKKEAFF. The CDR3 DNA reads TGTGCCAGCAGTTACGCGGTTACAGGGGACAAGAAGGAAGCTTTCTTT.

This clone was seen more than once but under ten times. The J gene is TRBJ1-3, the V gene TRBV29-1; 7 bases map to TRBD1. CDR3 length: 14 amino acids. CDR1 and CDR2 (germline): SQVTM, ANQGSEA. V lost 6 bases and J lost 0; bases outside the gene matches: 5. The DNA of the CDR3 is TGCAGCGTCATGGGACAGTTCTCTGGAAACACCATATATTTT. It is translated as CSVMGQFSGNTIYF.

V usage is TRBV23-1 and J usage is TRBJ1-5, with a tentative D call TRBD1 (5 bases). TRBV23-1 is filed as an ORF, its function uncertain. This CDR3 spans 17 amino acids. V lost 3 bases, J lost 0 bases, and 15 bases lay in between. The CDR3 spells CASSHRLSGYSNQPQHF. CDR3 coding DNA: TGCGCCAGCAGTCATCGGCTCTCAGGGTATAGCAATCAGCCCCAGCATTTT.

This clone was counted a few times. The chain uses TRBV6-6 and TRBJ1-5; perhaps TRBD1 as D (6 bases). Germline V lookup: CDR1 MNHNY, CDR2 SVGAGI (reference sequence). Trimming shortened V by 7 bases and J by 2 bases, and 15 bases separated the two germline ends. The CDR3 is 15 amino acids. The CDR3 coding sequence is TGTGCCAGCAAAGGGGGGGAATGGGGCAATCAGCCCCAGCATTTT. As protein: CASKGGEWGNQPQHF.

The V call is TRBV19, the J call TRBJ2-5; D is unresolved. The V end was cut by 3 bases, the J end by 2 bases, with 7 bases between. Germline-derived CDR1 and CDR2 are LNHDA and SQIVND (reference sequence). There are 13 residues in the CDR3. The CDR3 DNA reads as TGTGCCAGTAGTATGAGCACTCAAGAGACCCAGTACTTC. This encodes CASSMSTQETQYF.

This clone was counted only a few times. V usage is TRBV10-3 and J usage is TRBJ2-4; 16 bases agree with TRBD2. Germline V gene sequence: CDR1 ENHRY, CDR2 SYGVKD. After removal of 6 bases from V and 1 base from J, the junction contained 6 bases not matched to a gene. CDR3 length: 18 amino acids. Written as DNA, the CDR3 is TGTGCCATCAGGGGACTAGCGGGAGGGCCTAGGGCCAAAAACATTCAGTACTTC. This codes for CAIRGLAGGPRAKNIQYF.